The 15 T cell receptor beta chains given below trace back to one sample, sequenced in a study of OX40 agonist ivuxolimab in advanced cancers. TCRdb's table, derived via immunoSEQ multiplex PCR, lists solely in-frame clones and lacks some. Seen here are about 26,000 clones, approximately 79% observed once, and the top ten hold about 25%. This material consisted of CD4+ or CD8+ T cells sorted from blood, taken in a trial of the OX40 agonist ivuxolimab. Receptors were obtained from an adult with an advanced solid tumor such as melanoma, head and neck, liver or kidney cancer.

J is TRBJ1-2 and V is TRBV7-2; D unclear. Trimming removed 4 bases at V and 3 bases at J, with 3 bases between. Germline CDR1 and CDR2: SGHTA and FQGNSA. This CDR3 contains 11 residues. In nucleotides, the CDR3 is TGTGCCAGCAGCTCGGACTATGGCTACACCTTC. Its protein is CASSSDYGYTF.

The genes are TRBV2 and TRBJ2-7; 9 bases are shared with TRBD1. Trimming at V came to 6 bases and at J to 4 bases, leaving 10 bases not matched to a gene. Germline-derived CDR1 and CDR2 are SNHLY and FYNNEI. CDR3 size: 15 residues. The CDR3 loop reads CASRRTGGADYEQYF. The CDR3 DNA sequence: TGTGCCAGCAGACGCACAGGGGGCGCGGATTACGAGCAGTACTTC.

The CDR3 coding sequence is TGTGCCAGCAGCTTAATCGACAGGGGGCTCGAGCAGTACTTC. Translating gives CASSLIDRGLEQYF. This sequence joins TRBV7-2 and TRBJ2-7, with 10 bases lining up with TRBD1. The CDR3 length is 14 residues. Germline CDR1 reads SGHTA; CDR2 reads FQGNSA. V was clipped by 2 bases and J by 6 bases; unmatched bases: 4.

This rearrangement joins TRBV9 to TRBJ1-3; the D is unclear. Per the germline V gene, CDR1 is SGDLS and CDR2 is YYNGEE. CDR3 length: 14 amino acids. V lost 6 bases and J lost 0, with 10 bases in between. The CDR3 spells CASTRASSGNTIYF. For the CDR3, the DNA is TGTGCCAGCACCCGGGCCTCCTCTGGAAACACCATATATTTT.

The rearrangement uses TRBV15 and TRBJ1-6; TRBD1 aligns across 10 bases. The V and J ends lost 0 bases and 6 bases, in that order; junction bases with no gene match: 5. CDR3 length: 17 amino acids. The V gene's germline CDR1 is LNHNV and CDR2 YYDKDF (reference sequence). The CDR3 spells CATSREGTGVANSPLHF. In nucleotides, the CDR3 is TGTGCCACCAGCAGAGAAGGGACAGGGGTTGCTAATTCACCCCTCCACTTT.

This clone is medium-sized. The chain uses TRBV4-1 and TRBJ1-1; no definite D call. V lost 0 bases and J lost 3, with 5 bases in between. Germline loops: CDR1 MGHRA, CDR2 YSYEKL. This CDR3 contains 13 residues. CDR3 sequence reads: CASSQEGYTEAFF. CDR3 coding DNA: TGCGCCAGCAGCCAAGAGGGCTACACTGAAGCTTTCTTT.

The CDR3 bases are TGTGCGTGCAGGGGGCTTTACGAGCAGTACTTC. Amino acids: CACRGLYEQYF. The chain employs TRBV11-2 and TRBJ2-7; 8 nucleotides match TRBD1. This CDR3 spans 11 amino acids. Looked up from germline, CDR1 is SGHAT and CDR2 is FQNNGV. Based on the CDR3 plus reference TRBV11-2 and TRBJ2-7, the full variable domain is EAGVAQSPRYKIIEKRQSVAFWCNPISGHATLYWYQQILGQGPKLLIQFQNNGVVDDSQLPKDRFSAERLKGVDSTLKIQPAKLEDSAVYLCACRGLYEQYFGPGTRLTVT.

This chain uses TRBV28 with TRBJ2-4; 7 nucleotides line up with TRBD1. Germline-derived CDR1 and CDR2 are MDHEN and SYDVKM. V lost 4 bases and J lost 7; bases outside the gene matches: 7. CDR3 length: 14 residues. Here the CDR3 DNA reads TGTGCCAGCAGTTGGTTGACAGGGACGAACATTCAGTACTTC. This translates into CASSWLTGTNIQYF.

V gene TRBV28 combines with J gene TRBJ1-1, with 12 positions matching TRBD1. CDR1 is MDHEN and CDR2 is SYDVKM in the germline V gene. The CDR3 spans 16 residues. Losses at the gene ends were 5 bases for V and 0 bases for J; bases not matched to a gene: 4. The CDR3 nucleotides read TGTGCCAGCAGTCCGCGGGACAGGGGGCTGAACACTGAAGCTTTCTTT. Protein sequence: CASSPRDRGLNTEAFF. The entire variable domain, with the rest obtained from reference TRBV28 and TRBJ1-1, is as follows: DVKVTQSSRYLVKRTGEKVFLECVQDMDHENMFWYRQDPGLGLRLIYFSYDVKMKEKGDIPEGYSVSREKKERFSLILESASTNQTSMYLCASSPRDRGLNTEAFFGQGTRLTVV.

In DNA, the CDR3 is TGTGCCAGCAGCTTTGGAGGGAGGTCAAGAAGCAATCAGCCCCAGCATTTT. Translation: CASSFGGRSRSNQPQHF. The J gene is TRBJ1-5, the V gene TRBV5-6; D not resolved. The CDR3 runs 17 residues. Trimming cost V 2 bases and J 1 base, with 16 bases left between them. Germline assignment: CDR1 SGHDT and CDR2 YYEEEE.

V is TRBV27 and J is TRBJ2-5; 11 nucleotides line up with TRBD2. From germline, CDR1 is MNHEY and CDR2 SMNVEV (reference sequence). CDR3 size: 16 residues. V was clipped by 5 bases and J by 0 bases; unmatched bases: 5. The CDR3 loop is CASSPSLAGDQETQYF. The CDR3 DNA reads TGTGCCAGCAGTCCCTCACTAGCGGGGGACCAAGAGACCCAGTACTTC.

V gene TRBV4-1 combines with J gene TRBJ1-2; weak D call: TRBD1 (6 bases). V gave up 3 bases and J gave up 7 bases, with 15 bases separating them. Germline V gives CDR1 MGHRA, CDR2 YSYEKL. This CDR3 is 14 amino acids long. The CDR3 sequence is CASSQLSRGRGYTF. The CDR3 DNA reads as TGCGCCAGCAGCCAGTTATCCAGGGGTCGTGGCTACACCTTC.

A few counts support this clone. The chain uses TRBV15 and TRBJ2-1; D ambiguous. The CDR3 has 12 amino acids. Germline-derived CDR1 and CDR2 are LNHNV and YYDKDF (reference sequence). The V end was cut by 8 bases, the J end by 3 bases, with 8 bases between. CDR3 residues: CATGDLYNEQFF. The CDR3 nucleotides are TGTGCCACCGGAGATCTCTACAATGAGCAGTTCTTC.

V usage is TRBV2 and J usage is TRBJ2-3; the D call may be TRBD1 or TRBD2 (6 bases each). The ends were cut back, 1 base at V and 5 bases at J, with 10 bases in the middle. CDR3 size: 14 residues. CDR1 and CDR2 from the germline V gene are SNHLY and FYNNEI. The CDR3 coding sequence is TGTGCCAGCAGTGAAGGGGGGGCCCAAGATACGCAGTATTTT. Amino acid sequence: CASSEGGAQDTQYF.

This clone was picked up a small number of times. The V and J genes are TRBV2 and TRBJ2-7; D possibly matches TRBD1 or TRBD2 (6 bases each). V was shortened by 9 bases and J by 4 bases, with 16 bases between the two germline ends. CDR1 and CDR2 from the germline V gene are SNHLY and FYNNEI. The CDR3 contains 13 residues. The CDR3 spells CARGGTSPYEQYF. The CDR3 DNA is TGTGCCAGAGGGGGTACTAGCCCTTACGAGCAGTACTTC.